The T cell receptor beta chain described here comes from a study of cytomegalovirus exposure and HLA in healthy donors. In the study overall: Earlier, 100 million to 130 million unique TCR beta sequences were recovered from roughly 200 million T cells by an analysis. Regarding the study as a whole: In a later analysis, TCR beta V- and J-gene trimming showed a link to a missense DCLRE1C variant.

Note on this clone: Its antigen is undetermined.

The PCR used 60 Vbeta and 13 Jbeta primers. The data were produced by immunoSEQ multiplex PCR, yet TCRdb's version contains in-frame clones alone and is incomplete. This listing includes 140,000 to 150,000 clones. Sequencing input: PBMCs. The TCR originated in a woman between 50 and 59 years old in good health and CMV-seronegative.

CDR3 in amino acids: CASSDTQGSSNQPQHF. DNA for the CDR3: TGTGCCAGCAGCGACACTCAGGGAAGCAGCAATCAGCCCCAGCATTTT. The rearrangement uses TRBV7-2 and TRBJ1-5, with D perhaps matching TRBD1 (5 bases). CDR3 length equals 16 residues. Germline lookup yields CDR1 SGHTA and CDR2 FQGNSA. Trimming cost V 5 bases and J 1 base, with 15 bases left between them.